This is a list of T cell receptor beta chains from one sample in a study of CD8 T cells in ankylosing spondylitis. TCRdb re-derived calls from the 5' RACE reads in MiXCR, one entry per CDR3 protein. Of 300,000 to 350,000 distinct CDR3 sequences in the sample, roughly 20% were seen once. The specimen sequenced was blood, either unsorted or a sorted T cell fraction (not recorded which). Every receptor here comes from a female donor with ankylosing spondylitis or in good health (not recorded which). CDR3s include the opening cysteine and the closing phenylalanine or tryptophan. The order of the fields is CDR3 DNA, CDR3 protein, V gene, clone size, J gene, D gene. The D gene is left open where the match is weak. Not every row has a clone size; where given, it reads once, few, many or a size class.

TGTGCCACCAGCACTACCGGACCTGGGGGGTCACCCCTCCACTTT	CATSTTGPGGSPLHF	TRBV15	NA	TRBJ1-6	NA
TGTGCCTCTCAGGCACGGGAGGCAGATACGCAGTATTTT	CASQAREADTQYF	TRBV9	NA	TRBJ2-3	TRBD2
TGTGCCAGCAGCCATGCGAGGATATCATACAATGAGCAGTTCTTC	CASSHARISYNEQFF	TRBV3-1	NA	TRBJ2-1	NA
TGCAGTACCCGTCAGGACAGGGAGACCCAGTACTTC	CSTRQDRETQYF	TRBV20-1	few	TRBJ2-5	TRBD1
TGCGCCAGCAGACAGGGGGCGATCCATGAAAAACTGTTTTTT	CASRQGAIHEKLFF	TRBV5-1	NA	TRBJ1-4	TRBD1
TGTGCCAGCAGCCGGACTAGCGGGACGTCTAATACGCAGTATTTT	CASSRTSGTSNTQYF	TRBV2	NA	TRBJ2-3	TRBD2
TGTGCCAGCAGTTACCGGGGGAGCGATCAGCCCCAGCATTTT	CASSYRGSDQPQHF	TRBV6-5	many	TRBJ1-5	NA
TGTGCCAGCAGCCTCGATCCGCGGGAGGGGGAGACCCAGTACTTC	CASSLDPREGETQYF	TRBV7-6	few	TRBJ2-5	TRBD2
TGTGCCAGCAGCAACAACAGGGTAGTCCCCTACGAGCAGTACTTC	CASSNNRVVPYEQYF	TRBV21-1	few	TRBJ2-7	NA
TGTGCCAGCAGCCCTAGTTGGACAGGGACAAAGACCCAGTACTTC	CASSPSWTGTKTQYF	TRBV7-2	NA	TRBJ2-5	TRBD1
TGCAGTGCCAGGGGACAGATCCAAGAGACCCAGTACTTC	CSARGQIQETQYF	TRBV20-1	NA	TRBJ2-5	TRBD1
TGCAGTGCTAGAGCCAGAGACAGGCCCTCCTACGAGCAGTACTTC	CSARARDRPSYEQYF	TRBV20-1	few	TRBJ2-7	NA
TGCAGTGCCCCCCGGGACCCGGGGGTCTATGGCTACACCTTC	CSAPRDPGVYGYTF	TRBV20-1	NA	TRBJ1-2	NA
TGTGCCAGCTCACCATCCCGGGACACAGATACGCAGTATTTT	CASSPSRDTDTQYF	TRBV18	NA	TRBJ2-3	NA
TGCAGTGCTAGAGATCTCGGGAGGAATCGATACGAGCAGTACTTC	CSARDLGRNRYEQYF	TRBV20-1	many	TRBJ2-7	TRBD2
TGCAGTGCTAGAGAGACAGGGAGACGTCGGAATGAGCAGTTCTTC	CSARETGRRRNEQFF	TRBV20-1	many	TRBJ2-1	TRBD1
TGTGCCAGCAGTTACCCCCCTTGGGGTGAGCAGTTCTTC	CASSYPPWGEQFF	TRBV6-5	NA	TRBJ2-1	NA
TGTGCCAGCTCACTAATACAGGGGGCGAAAGAAGAGACCCAGTACTTC	CASSLIQGAKEETQYF	TRBV18	few	TRBJ2-5	TRBD1
TGTGCCAGCAGGGGATGGCCGGGTGAGCAGTTCTTC	CASRGWPGEQFF	TRBV12-3/TRBV12-4	many	TRBJ2-1	NA
TGCAGTGCTAGAGAGGGGGGGGAGGGCTACACCTTC	CSAREGGEGYTF	TRBV20-1	few	TRBJ1-2	NA
TGTGCCAGCAGCTCCCCCGCGGGACTAGGTTACAATGAGCAGTTCTTC	CASSSPAGLGYNEQFF	TRBV5-6	NA	TRBJ2-1	TRBD2
TGCGCCAGCAGTGAGTCCCCGGGGAACACTGAAGCTTTCTTT	CASSESPGNTEAFF	TRBV10-1	NA	TRBJ1-1	NA
TGCGCCAGCAGCCCGGACAGGGAAGGATTTACCTACGAGCAGTACTTC	CASSPDREGFTYEQYF	TRBV5-1	NA	TRBJ2-7	TRBD1
TGTGCCAGCAGTTACATACCGGGACAGGGCGCCACCGGGGAGCTGTTTTTT	CASSYIPGQGATGELFF	TRBV6-2/TRBV6-3	NA	TRBJ2-2	TRBD1
TGCGCCAGCAGCTTGGGTCCCTGGTATGGCTACACCTTC	CASSLGPWYGYTF	TRBV5-1	few	TRBJ1-2	NA
TGTGCCAGCAGCCGGACTAGCGGGAAGACCGGGGAGCTGTTTTTT	CASSRTSGKTGELFF	TRBV6-2/TRBV6-3	many	TRBJ2-2	TRBD2
TGCAGTGCTAAGCGGTGGGACGGCGACTGGTGGCAGTACTTC	CSAKRWDGDWWQYF	TRBV20-1	many	TRBJ2-7	NA
TGCAGTGCCCGCAGAGGAAGCGGGAGGGCTGAGCAGTTCTTC	CSARRGSGRAEQFF	TRBV20-1	once	TRBJ2-1	TRBD2
TGTGCCAGCAGCTTAGATGTAGGTTTGCGTACAGATACGCAGTATTTT	CASSLDVGLRTDTQYF	TRBV11-2	once	TRBJ2-3	NA
TGTGCCAGCAGCCGGGACACCACAGATACGCAGTATTTT	CASSRDTTDTQYF	TRBV3-1	NA	TRBJ2-3	NA
TGTGCCAGCAGTCTTAGGGTAGGGCGGGAGCCCTACAATGAGCAGTTCTTC	CASSLRVGREPYNEQFF	TRBV7-3	NA	TRBJ2-1	TRBD2
TGTGCCAGCAGTCCGGGACTGTTCACAGATACGCAGTATTTT	CASSPGLFTDTQYF	TRBV6-2/TRBV6-3	NA	TRBJ2-3	NA
TGTGCCACCAGCGGACTAGCGGGATGGGAGACCCAGTACTTC	CATSGLAGWETQYF	TRBV15	many	TRBJ2-5	TRBD2
TGTGCTAGTGGTTACCAGGGGGTGGCGTATAGCAATCAGCCCCAGCATTTT	CASGYQGVAYSNQPQHF	TRBV12-5	many	TRBJ1-5	TRBD1
TGCAGTGCTAGCCGGGAAACAGATACGCAGTATTTT	CSASRETDTQYF	TRBV20-1	NA	TRBJ2-3	NA
TGCGCCAGCAGCCAAGTGAGGGGGTTCAGTCAGCCCCAGCATTTT	CASSQVRGFSQPQHF	TRBV4-1	NA	TRBJ1-5	NA
TGTGCTAGTGGTCGTGGACTCGTTGCCTACGAGCAGTACTTC	CASGRGLVAYEQYF	TRBV12-5	few	TRBJ2-7	NA
TGTGCCAGCAGCCAACTGGGGGGGGGTGAGCAGTTCTTC	CASSQLGGGEQFF	TRBV6-2/TRBV6-3	NA	TRBJ2-1	TRBD2
TGTGCCAGCAGTTTAGCCGGAGCGGGCTCCGGGGGGAATGAGCAGTTCTTC	CASSLAGAGSGGNEQFF	TRBV12-3/TRBV12-4	NA	TRBJ2-1	TRBD2
TGCGCCAGCAGCTCGGGAGGGGGGACAGATAACAATGAGCAGTTCTTC	CASSSGGGTDNNEQFF	TRBV5-1	many	TRBJ2-1	NA
TGCAGTGTCCTCCGGGACCAAAATGAAAAACTGTTTTTT	CSVLRDQNEKLFF	TRBV20-1	NA	TRBJ1-4	NA
TGTGCCAGCAGCTCACCCCCCCGGGGACTAGCGACGAACACCGGGGAGCTGTTTTTT	CASSSPPRGLATNTGELFF	TRBV11-2	NA	TRBJ2-2	TRBD2
TGTGCCAGCCCCCCGGGAGGGATCGGCGGGGAGCTGTTTTTT	CASPPGGIGGELFF	TRBV7-2	many	TRBJ2-2	TRBD2
TGTGCCAGCAGCTTAGCCGGGACACTCTACGAGCAGTACTTC	CASSLAGTLYEQYF	TRBV7-2	NA	TRBJ2-7	NA
TGTGCCAGCACTCCTCACGAGGAGAACACTGAAGCTTTCTTT	CASTPHEENTEAFF	TRBV7-8	NA	TRBJ1-1	NA
TGTGCCAGCAGCCCTAGCGGGGTCTCCTACGAGCAGTACTTC	CASSPSGVSYEQYF	TRBV3-1	NA	TRBJ2-7	TRBD2
TGTGCTAGCAGCTTATCTAGCGGAGGGGGCACCGGGGAGCTGTTTTTT	CASSLSSGGGTGELFF	TRBV7-7	NA	TRBJ2-2	NA
TGTGCCATCAGTGAGTCGTGGACACCCCCCTACAATGAGCAGTTCTTC	CAISESWTPPYNEQFF	TRBV10-3	many	TRBJ2-1	NA
TGCAGCGTTGAAGTCGGCGGGGAGCTGTTTTTT	CSVEVGGELFF	TRBV29-1	many	TRBJ2-2	NA
TGCGCCAGCAGCCAAGGCTACTCCTGGGCTGGAGAGACCCAGTACTTC	CASSQGYSWAGETQYF	TRBV4-3	NA	TRBJ2-5	NA
TGCAGTGTAATGGGGGGCACAGATACGCAGTATTTT	CSVMGGTDTQYF	TRBV20-1	few	TRBJ2-3	NA
TGCAGTGCTAGAGGCGGCAGGGGGCAGGGCCAGCCCCAGCATTTT	CSARGGRGQGQPQHF	TRBV20-1	NA	TRBJ1-5	TRBD1
TGCAGTGCTTTGGGACTGTTTAATGAAAAACTGTTTTTT	CSALGLFNEKLFF	TRBV20-1	NA	TRBJ1-4	NA
TGTGCCTCCCTGGACCCTCCAGGGGGCAAGGGGGCCAACGTCCTGACTTTC	CASLDPPGGKGANVLTF	TRBV10-3	few	TRBJ2-6	TRBD1
TGCAGTGCCCAGGACCCCACAGATACGCAGTATTTT	CSAQDPTDTQYF	TRBV20-1	NA	TRBJ2-3	NA
TGCGCCAGCAGCCAAGAGTACCCAACCCCGCAGTACTTC	CASSQEYPTPQYF	TRBV4-3	NA	TRBJ2-7	NA
TGTGCCAGCAGTGAAGTCGCAGGCGGTGAGCAGTTCTTC	CASSEVAGGEQFF	TRBV2	many	TRBJ2-1	NA
TGCGCCAGCAGCCAAGAAGGCGATCTGAAGACCCAGTACTTC	CASSQEGDLKTQYF	TRBV4-1	NA	TRBJ2-5	NA